This paragraph reports one T cell receptor beta chain. Its target is not known. The data stem from a study of CD8 T cells in ankylosing spondylitis. Study-level results: A TCR beta motif of under ten highly homologous variants appeared characteristic of ankylosing spondylitis blood. The clones that were linked to disease were reported to be significantly enriched in matched synovial fluid samples from ankylosing spondylitis patients.

Generation of TCR beta libraries employed quantitative 5'-RACE incorporating molecular barcodes. TCRdb fed the 5' RACE reads into MiXCR, producing one record per CDR3 protein. The repertoire has under 950,000 distinct CDR3 sequences, roughly 19% of them found once; the top ten carry around a fifth. The CDR3 loop spans 17 amino acids. After removal of 4 bases from V and 4 bases from J, the junction contained 15 bases not matched to a gene. Per the germline V gene, CDR1 is SGHDN and CDR2 is FVKESK. The rearrangement links TRBV14 to TRBJ2-7; 8 bases align to TRBD2. Material: blood, either unsorted or a sorted T cell fraction (not recorded which). The clonotype was recovered from a male donor with ankylosing spondylitis. CDR3 amino acids: CASSLGVREGIGYEQYF. The CDR3, as DNA: TGTGCCAGCAGCCTAGGAGTCCGGGAGGGCATTGGTTACGAGCAGTACTTC. Full variable domain (outside the CDR3, taken from reference TRBV14 and TRBJ2-7): EAGVTQFPSHSVIEKGQTVTLRCDPISGHDNLYWYRRVMGKEIKFLLHFVKESKQDESGMPNNRFLAERTGGTYSTLKVQPAELEDSGVYFCASSLGVREGIGYEQYFGPGTRLTVT.